This TCR beta chain was captured in a study of PD-1 blockade in mismatch repair-deficient tumors. Looking at the study overall: Patients had approximately 12 mismatch repair-deficient cancer types, all previously treated and progressing.

Libraries were prepared by immunoSEQ multiplex PCR; TCRdb keeps only in-frame clonotypes and omits some of them. The table includes 70,000 to 90,000 clones, approximately 80% detected once. Every patient had mismatch repair deficiency by PCR or immunohistochemistry. TCR sequencing covered a few patients who responded to pembrolizumab. This clone has a handful of counts. The starting material was peripheral blood, obtained 44 weeks after starting pembrolizumab. The sequence was obtained from an adult with mismatch repair-deficient cancer.

The CDR3 loop is CAWSVARLPQHF. The CDR3, as DNA: TGTGCCTGGAGTGTGGCCCGGCTGCCCCAGCATTTT. This chain connects TRBV30 to TRBJ1-5; no clear D gene. V lost 0 bases, J lost 9 bases, and 9 bases lay in between. Germline V gene lookup returns CDR1 GTSNPN and CDR2 SVGIG (reference sequence). This CDR3 region has 12 residues.